The 25 T cell receptor beta chains below come from one sample, sequenced in a study of graft-versus-host responses after intestinal transplantation. Intraepithelial lymphocytes and lamina propria lymphocytes were released through processing of graft tissue. Libraries were prepared by immunoSEQ multiplex PCR; TCRdb keeps only in-frame clonotypes and omits some of them. The sample yields over 7,500 clones, roughly 79% seen once. Sequenced material: ileum tissue, taken nearly 480 days after intestinal transplantation. Receptor source: a human patient who received an intestinal transplant, so some T cells may come from the graft donor.

The chain uses TRBV13 and TRBJ2-5; no clear D gene. Germline CDR1 reads PRHDT; CDR2 reads FYEKMQ (reference sequence). V was pared by 2 bases and J by 3 bases, with 10 bases between. The CDR3 consists of 14 residues. CDR3 nucleotides: TGTGCCAGCAGCTTACTCAGGACGGAAGAGACCCAGTACTTC. Amino acid sequence: CASSLLRTEETQYF.

This chain uses TRBV7-6 with TRBJ1-1; tentative D call: TRBD1 (5 bases). Deletions cut 10 bases from V and 2 bases from J, with 17 bases between. The CDR3 is made up of 14 amino acids. CDR1 is SGHVS, CDR2 FNYEAQ, per germline. In DNA, the CDR3 is TGTGCCACCTCAGTTGGGGGTGTTAACACTGAAGCTTTCTTT. This sequence encodes CATSVGGVNTEAFF.

The CDR3 bases are TGCGCCAGCAGCTTGAACAGGGAATACGAGCAGTACTTC. Translating it yields CASSLNREYEQYF. The chain has TRBV5-1 and TRBJ2-7; possible D gene TRBD1, 6 bases. The V gene's germline CDR1 is SGHRS and CDR2 YFSETQ. V lost 1 base and J lost 4, with 9 bases in between. CDR3 length equals 13 residues.

The V gene is TRBV6-4, the J gene TRBJ2-6; TRBD2 aligns across 13 bases. The CDR3 extends over 17 amino acids. In germline, CDR1 is MRHNA, CDR2 SNTAGT. J was trimmed by 2 bases and V by 3 bases; bases with no gene match: 1. CDR3 nucleotide sequence: TGTGCCAGCAGTGAAACTAGCGGGGGGGCTGGGGCCAACGTCCTGACTTTC. This codes for CASSETSGGAGANVLTF.

The chain uses TRBV6-6 and TRBJ1-4; 7 bases fit TRBD1. The CDR3 runs 11 residues. After removal of 7 bases from V and 13 bases from J, the junction contained 6 bases not matched to a gene. Germline V gene sequence: CDR1 MNHNY, CDR2 SVGAGI (reference sequence). The CDR3 protein is CASIWDRRLFF. CDR3 sequence (DNA): TGTGCCAGCATCTGGGACAGACGACTGTTTTTT.

The V call is TRBV9, the J call TRBJ2-7; no definite D call. The CDR3 has 12 amino acids. V lost 0 bases to trimming and J lost 6 bases, with 7 bases between them. Germline CDR1 and CDR2: SGDLS and YYNGEE. For the CDR3, the DNA is TGTGCCAGCAGCGTAGGGTGGGGCGAGCAGTACTTC. Amino acid sequence: CASSVGWGEQYF.

This clone was observed once. A read error may account for a junction end that differs from germline. The same CDR3 arises from other DNA sequences in this sample as well. The V call is TRBV6-1, the J call TRBJ1-4, with D possibly TRBD1 on 5 matching bases. The CDR3 length is 15 residues. CDR1 and CDR2 from the germline V gene are MNHNS and SASEGT. CDR3 loop: CASNTDSAFNEKLFF. CDR3 DNA: TGTGCCAGCAATACCGACAGTGCTTTTAATGAAAAACTGTTCTTT.

The chain carries TRBV21-1 and TRBJ2-5; the D segment call TRBD1 is taken from the table without a DNA check. TRBV21-1 is a documented pseudogene. The CDR3 loop spans 15 amino acids. The CDR3 sequence is CASSKLRKNRGQGDF. CDR3 coding DNA: TGTGCCAGCAGCAAATTAAGAAAAAACAGGGGACAGGGAGACTTC.

This clone came up a few times. Other DNA sequences in the sample encode the same CDR3. The rearrangement links TRBV6-5 to TRBJ1-5, with 7 bases matching TRBD1. The J segment lost 2 bases and the V segment lost 2 bases, leaving 3 bases of the junction unmatched. The CDR3 loop spans 15 amino acids. The V gene's germline CDR1 is MNHEY and CDR2 SVGAGI. The CDR3 reads CASSYGQGGNQPQHF. The CDR3, as DNA: TGTGCCAGCAGTTACGGGCAGGGGGGCAATCAGCCCCAGCATTTT.

This chain joins TRBV5-1 and TRBJ2-1; the match to TRBD2 covers 13 bases. This CDR3 is built from 15 residues. V was pared by 4 bases and J by 7 bases, with 5 bases of the junction left unmatched. The V gene's germline CDR1 is SGHRS and CDR2 YFSETQ. The CDR3 DNA sequence: TGCGCCAGCAGCGTCGGGACTAGCGGGGTTAATGAGCAGTTCTTC. Translation: CASSVGTSGVNEQFF.

CDR3 nucleotides: TGTGCCAGCAGCGTAGATGCAGGGGCGACGGCTGAGCAGTTCTTC. It encodes CASSVDAGATAEQFF. The rearrangement links TRBV9 to TRBJ2-1; maybe TRBD1 (6 bases). With 0 bases removed from V and 9 bases from J, the gap between germline ends came to 16 bases. Germline CDR1 and CDR2: SGDLS and YYNGEE. This CDR3 contains 15 residues.

In this sample, this clone turned up a few times. The J gene is TRBJ2-7, the V gene TRBV2; perhaps D is TRBD1 or TRBD2 (5 bases each). This CDR3 has 15 residues. V lost 3 bases, J lost 6 bases, and 18 bases lay in between. Germline CDR1 reads SNHLY; CDR2 reads FYNNEI. The CDR3 protein is CASSDTGGPGVEQYF. CDR3 DNA: TGTGCCAGCAGTGATACAGGAGGACCCGGAGTCGAGCAGTACTTC.

The rearrangement joins TRBV19 to TRBJ2-5; 10 nucleotides agree with TRBD2. Germline trimming cut 9 bases from V and 5 bases from J; bases unmatched to any gene: 9. This CDR3 comprises 14 residues. Germline loops: CDR1 LNHDA, CDR2 SQIVND (reference sequence). CDR3 sequence: CASKNEGLAETQYF. The CDR3 DNA reads as TGTGCCAGCAAAAACGAGGGACTAGCGGAGACCCAGTACTTC.

To note about this clone: In the same sample, other DNA sequences code for this CDR3. The chain is built from TRBV6-6 and TRBJ1-3; 9 positions agree with TRBD1. The V gene's germline CDR1 is MNHNY and CDR2 SVGAGI (reference sequence). After removal of 2 bases from V and 2 bases from J, the junction contained 1 base not matched to a gene. This CDR3 spans 15 amino acids. The DNA for the CDR3 is TGTGCCAGCAGTTACACAGGGGGCCCTGGAAACACCATATATTTT. It translates to CASSYTGGPGNTIYF.

This rearrangement joins TRBV7-9 to TRBJ2-7; D possibly corresponds to TRBD1 (6 bases). V lost 1 base and J lost 3, with 7 bases in between. The CDR3 consists of 13 residues. Germline CDR1 is SEHNR and CDR2 is FQNEAQ (reference sequence). The DNA of the CDR3 is TGTGCCAGCAGCTTAGGGGGGCTCTACGAGCAGTACTTC. This codes for CASSLGGLYEQYF.

The chain combines TRBV6-6 with TRBJ2-1; the match to TRBD2 covers 11 bases. Germline V gene sequence: CDR1 MNHNY, CDR2 SVGAGI (reference sequence). The V and J ends lost 2 bases and 15 bases, in that order; junction bases with no gene match: 3. CDR3 length: 12 amino acids. The CDR3 here is CASSYTTSGGFF. The CDR3 coding sequence is TGTGCCAGCAGTTACACTACTAGCGGGGGGTTCTTC.

J is TRBJ1-1 and V is TRBV27, with TRBD1 as a possible D gene (6 bases). The CDR3 covers 14 residues. Germline loops: CDR1 MNHEY, CDR2 SMNVEV (reference sequence). Trimming pared 6 bases from V and 4 bases from J, leaving 15 bases between. CDR3: CASRRQGPLTEAFF. The CDR3 DNA reads TGTGCCAGCAGACGTCAGGGGCCCCTCACTGAAGCTTTCTTT.

The chain has TRBV11-2 and TRBJ2-5; D call uncertain. The CDR3 length is 12 residues. Germline CDR1 SGHAT, CDR2 FQNNGV. The ends were cut back, 4 bases at V and 11 bases at J, with 14 bases in the middle. The CDR3: CASSSTETEQYF. The CDR3 coding sequence is TGTGCCAGCAGCTCCACAGAAACGGAGCAGTACTTC. Combining the CDR3 with reference TRBV11-2 and TRBJ2-5 gives the whole variable domain EAGVAQSPRYKIIEKRQSVAFWCNPISGHATLYWYQQILGQGPKLLIQFQNNGVVDDSQLPKDRFSAERLKGVDSTLKIQPAKLEDSAVYLCASSSTETEQYFGPGTRLLVL.

This rearrangement joins TRBV5-1 to TRBJ1-2, with D hard to call. V lost 2 bases and J 6 bases, leaving 14 bases between the germline ends. This CDR3 is 14 amino acids long. Germline loops: CDR1 SGHRS, CDR2 YFSETQ. CDR3 in amino acids: CASSLGISMDGYTF. The CDR3, as DNA: TGCGCCAGCAGCTTAGGGATTTCGATGGATGGCTACACCTTC.

J is TRBJ2-5 and V is TRBV28, with 7 bases matching TRBD1. With the DNA end fitting TRBJ2-7 better, the J assignment may be wrong. Per the germline V gene, CDR1 is MDHEN and CDR2 is SYDVKM. The length of the CDR3 is 16 residues. The DNA of the CDR3 is TGTGCCAGCAGTTTTATGGTCGGCAGGGGGACCTACGAGCAGTACTTC. Encoded protein: CASSFMVGRGTYEQYF.

The chain employs TRBV7-8 and TRBJ2-3; D gene ambiguous. The CDR3 length is 13 residues. V gave up 5 bases and J gave up 4 bases, with 10 bases separating them. CDR1 SGHVS and CDR2 FQNEAQ come from the germline V gene. CDR3 nucleotide sequence: TGTGCCAGCAGCCTAGGGTGGGCAGATACGCAGTATTTT. Its translation is CASSLGWADTQYF.

This clone was found once. The chain couples TRBV5-7 to TRBJ2-7; D gene ambiguous. TRBV5-7 is recorded as an ORF, its role being uncertain. The CDR3 is 11 amino acids. V lost 3 bases and J 3 bases, leaving 4 bases between the germline ends. Written as DNA, the CDR3 is TGTGCCAGCAGCTGGCACTACGAGCAGTACTTC. Amino acid sequence: CASSWHYEQYF.

This chain uses TRBV29-1 with TRBJ2-1; 8 nucleotides line up with TRBD2. The J segment lost 3 bases and the V segment lost 1 base, leaving 2 bases of the junction unmatched. The germline CDR1 and CDR2 sequences are SQVTM and ANQGSEA. The CDR3 is made up of 14 amino acids. The CDR3 DNA reads TGCAGCGTTGAAGGCCTAGCGGGCTACAATGAGCAGTTCTTC. It is translated as CSVEGLAGYNEQFF.

The rearrangement links TRBV12-5 to TRBJ2-7, with D tentatively TRBD1 (6 bases). CDR3 length equals 13 residues. V lost 3 bases and J lost 5, with 11 bases in between. CDR1 and CDR2 (germline): LGHNT, FRNRAP. The CDR3 loop is CASGLGQRDEQYF. In nucleotides, the CDR3 is TGTGCTAGTGGTTTAGGACAGAGGGACGAGCAGTACTTC.

This clone was picked up a small number of times. The V and J genes are TRBV12-5 and TRBJ2-7; TRBD1 is a possible D gene (5 bases). The V and J ends lost 6 bases and 3 bases respectively, with 12 bases between them. Germline V gene sequence: CDR1 LGHNT, CDR2 FRNRAP. The CDR3 has 13 amino acids. CDR3 loop: CASGPDTNYEQYF. In DNA form, the CDR3 reads TGTGCTAGTGGACCGGACACAAACTACGAGCAGTACTTC.